This T cell receptor beta chain was sequenced in a study of blood T cell repertoires in COVID-19. Whole-study context: Some COVID-19 samples were acute and others convalescent; all came from the United States, Italy and Spain. The analysed material was cDNA or gDNA that came from T cells, B-cell-depleted T cells, or PBMCs.

In the original processing: Estimates of nucleated cell counts were drawn from the amplification of reference gene primers. TCRdb keeps only in-frame clones here, not all; method: immunoSEQ multiplex PCR. For V, J and clone size, that table is used; D and trimming come from the DNA. The profile shows about 230,000 clones, 70% to 90% of them singletons. There are 13 residues in the CDR3. Trimming removed 10 bases from V and 5 bases from J; junction bases left unmatched: 8. Germline loops: CDR1 MDHEN, CDR2 SYDVKM. Sequencing was carried out using peripheral blood. This receptor was taken from a man in his fifties with COVID-19, enrolled during active disease. The chain employs TRBV28 and TRBJ2-4; 7 nucleotides match TRBD2. Written as DNA, the CDR3 is TGTGCCACCCTTGGGGGGGTCCAAAACATTCAGTACTTC. It specifies CATLGGVQNIQYF.